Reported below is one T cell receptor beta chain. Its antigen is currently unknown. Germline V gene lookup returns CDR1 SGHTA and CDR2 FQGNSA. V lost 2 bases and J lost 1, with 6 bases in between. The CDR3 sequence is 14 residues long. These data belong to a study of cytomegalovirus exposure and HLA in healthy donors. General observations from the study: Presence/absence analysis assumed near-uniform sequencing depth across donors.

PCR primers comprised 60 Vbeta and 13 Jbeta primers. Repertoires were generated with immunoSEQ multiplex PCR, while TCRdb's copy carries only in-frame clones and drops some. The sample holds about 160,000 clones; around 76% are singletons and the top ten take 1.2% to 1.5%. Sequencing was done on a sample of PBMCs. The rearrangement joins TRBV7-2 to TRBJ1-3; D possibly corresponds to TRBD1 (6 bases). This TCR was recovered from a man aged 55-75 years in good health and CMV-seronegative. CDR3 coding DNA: TGTGCCAGCAGCTTAACAGGGTCTGGAAACACCATATATTTT. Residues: CASSLTGSGNTIYF.